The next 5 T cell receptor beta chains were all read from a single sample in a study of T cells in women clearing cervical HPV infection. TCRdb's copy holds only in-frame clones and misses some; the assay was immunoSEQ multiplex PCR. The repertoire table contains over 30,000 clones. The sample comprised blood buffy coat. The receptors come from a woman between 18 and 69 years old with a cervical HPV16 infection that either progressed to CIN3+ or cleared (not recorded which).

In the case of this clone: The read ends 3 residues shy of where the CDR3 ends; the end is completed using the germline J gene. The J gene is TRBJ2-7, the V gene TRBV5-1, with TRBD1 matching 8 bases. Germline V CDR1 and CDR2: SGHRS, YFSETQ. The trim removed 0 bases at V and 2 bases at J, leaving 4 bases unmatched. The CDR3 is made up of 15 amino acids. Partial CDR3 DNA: TGCGCCAGCAGCTTGGCCACGACAGGGGCCTACGAG. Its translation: CASSLATTGAYE. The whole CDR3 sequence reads CASSLATTGAYEQYF.

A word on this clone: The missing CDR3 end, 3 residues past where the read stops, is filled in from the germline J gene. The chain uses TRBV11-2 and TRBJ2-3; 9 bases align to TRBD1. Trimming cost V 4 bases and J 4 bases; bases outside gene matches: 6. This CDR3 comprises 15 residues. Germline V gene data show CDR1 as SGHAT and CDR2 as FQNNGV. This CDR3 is CASSSYRGRADTQYF. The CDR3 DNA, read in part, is TGTGCCAGCAGCTCCTACAGGGGGCGAGCAGATACG.

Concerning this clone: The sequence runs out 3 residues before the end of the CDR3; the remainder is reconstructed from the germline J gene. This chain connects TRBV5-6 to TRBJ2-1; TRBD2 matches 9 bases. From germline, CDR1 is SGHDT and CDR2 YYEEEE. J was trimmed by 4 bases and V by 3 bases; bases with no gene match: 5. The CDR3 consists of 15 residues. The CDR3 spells CASSSPLAGYNEQFF. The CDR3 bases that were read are TGTGCCAGCAGCTCCCCCCTAGCGGGGTACAATGAG.

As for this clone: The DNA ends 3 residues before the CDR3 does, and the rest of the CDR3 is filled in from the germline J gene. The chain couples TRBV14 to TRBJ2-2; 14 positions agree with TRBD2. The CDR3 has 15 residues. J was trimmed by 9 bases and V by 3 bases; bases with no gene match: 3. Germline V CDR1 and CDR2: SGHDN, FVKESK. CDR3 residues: CASSQTSGGARELFF. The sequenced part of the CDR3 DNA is TGTGCCAGCAGCCAGACTAGCGGGGGGGCCCGGGAG.

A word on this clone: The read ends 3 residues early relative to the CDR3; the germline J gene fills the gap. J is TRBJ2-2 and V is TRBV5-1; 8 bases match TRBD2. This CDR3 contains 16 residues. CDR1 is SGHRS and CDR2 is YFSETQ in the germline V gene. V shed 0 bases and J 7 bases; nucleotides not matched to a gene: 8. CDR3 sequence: CASSLELAVPGGELFF. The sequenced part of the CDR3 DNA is TGCGCCAGCAGCTTGGAACTAGCGGTGCCGGGCGGGGAG.